These 31 T cell receptor beta chains share one sample of origin, sequenced in a study of post-analysis software for immune sequencing data. General study results and limits: Roughly five TRBV segments appeared more often in patients than in controls, and TRBV5-6, TRBV5-1 and TRBV20-1 were among these.

Tagging with unique molecular identifiers was a feature of the TCR beta cDNA libraries. TCRdb called the PCR reads again in MiXCR, with one record for every CDR3 protein. This sample has approximately 690,000 distinct CDR3 sequences, with 55% to 60% found just once. Their antigen targets remain unknown. The specimen sequenced was blood. The receptors stem from a girl aged 2-9 years with multiple sclerosis.

The CDR3 loop reads CASSLGGVNTEAFF. The DNA for the CDR3 is TGTGCCAGCAGTTTGGGGGGGGTGAACACTGAAGCTTTCTTT. This rearrangement joins TRBV27 to TRBJ1-1; a possible D gene is TRBD1 (5 bases). V lost 3 bases and J lost 0, with 8 bases in between. Germline V gene lookup returns CDR1 MNHEY and CDR2 SMNVEV (reference sequence). The CDR3 has 14 amino acids.

This clonotype was observed a few times. The V call is TRBV20-1, the J call TRBJ2-4; 7 bases are shared with TRBD2. The ends lost 3 bases at V and 2 bases at J; junction bases unmatched: 1. Germline values: CDR1 DFQATT, CDR2 SNEGSKA (reference sequence). The CDR3 extends over 13 amino acids. In nucleotides, the CDR3 is TGCAGTGCTAGCGGGAGGCCCAAAAACATTCAGTACTTC. Encoded protein: CSASGRPKNIQYF.

This clonotype was counted a few times. J is TRBJ2-7 and V is TRBV10-3, with 7 nucleotides matching TRBD2. Looked up from germline, CDR1 is ENHRY and CDR2 is SYGVKD. There are 14 residues in the CDR3. V was pared by 8 bases and J by 4 bases, with 11 bases of the junction left unmatched. The CDR3 spells CAIGGDSVNYEQYF. The CDR3 DNA reads TGTGCCATCGGGGGGGACTCGGTGAATTACGAGCAGTACTTC.

The chain carries TRBV12-3 or TRBV12-4 and TRBJ2-5; D not certain. The CDR3 totals 14 residues. The germline V and J ends were trimmed by 3 bases and 0 bases, with 8 bases remaining between them. The DNA for the CDR3 is TGTGCCAGCAGTTTTCAGGAGTACCAAGAGACCCAGTACTTC. This sequence encodes CASSFQEYQETQYF.

The chain couples TRBV7-3 to TRBJ2-1, with 9 bases identical to TRBD2. Germline trimming cut 5 bases from V and 6 bases from J; bases unmatched to any gene: 5. CDR3 size: 14 residues. Germline CDR1 is SGHTA and CDR2 is FQGTGA. CDR3 sequence reads: CASSHSGRGNEQFF. CDR3 bases: TGTGCCAGCAGCCATAGCGGGAGAGGCAATGAGCAGTTCTTC.

The chain employs TRBV6-5 and TRBJ2-7, with D possibly being TRBD1 or TRBD2 (5 bases each). Germline loops: CDR1 MNHEY, CDR2 SVGAGI. Trimming cost V 6 bases and J 4 bases, with 16 bases left between them. The CDR3 length is 14 residues. In DNA form, the CDR3 reads TGTGCCAGCAGCCCCGGGACGGCGTATTACGAGCAGTACTTC. Translation gives CASSPGTAYYEQYF.

This chain connects TRBV3-1 to TRBJ2-3; D might be TRBD2 (6 bases). Trimming took off 0 bases at V and 2 bases at J, with 18 bases between the two ends. In germline, CDR1 is LGHDT, CDR2 YNNKEL (reference sequence). The CDR3 loop spans 18 amino acids. Written as DNA, the CDR3 is TGTGCCAGCAGCCAAGAACGCCCAGCGGGTATAATCACAGATACGCAGTATTTT. The encoded protein is CASSQERPAGIITDTQYF.

This chain links TRBV20-1 with TRBJ2-7, with 8 nucleotides matching TRBD1. The trim removed 6 bases at V and 6 bases at J, leaving 13 bases unmatched. CDR3 length: 14 amino acids. Germline CDR1 is DFQATT and CDR2 is SNEGSKA (reference sequence). CDR3 sequence reads: CSATTGGWGGEQYF. The CDR3 DNA reads TGCAGTGCAACTACAGGGGGTTGGGGCGGCGAGCAGTACTTC.

This rearrangement joins TRBV18 to TRBJ2-1; no reliable D call. With 1 base removed from V and 0 bases from J, the gap between germline ends came to 7 bases. The CDR3 is 15 amino acids. From germline, CDR1 is KGHSH and CDR2 LQKENI. This chain's CDR3 is CASSPLGSSYNEQFF. The CDR3 DNA sequence: TGTGCCAGCTCACCACTGGGAAGCTCCTACAATGAGCAGTTCTTC.

The chain combines TRBV4-1 with TRBJ2-5; 8 nucleotides agree with TRBD2. Losses at the gene ends were 0 bases for V and 4 bases for J; bases not matched to a gene: 4. This CDR3 comprises 15 residues. Germline lookup yields CDR1 MGHRA and CDR2 YSYEKL. The CDR3, as DNA: TGCGCCAGCAGCCAAGAGGGCGGGAGGATAGAGACCCAGTACTTC. Amino acids: CASSQEGGRIETQYF.

As to this clonotype: The junction departs from germline at one end; a sequencing error may be responsible. This chain joins TRBV10-3 and TRBJ2-7; D remains ambiguous. This CDR3 has 13 residues. Germline values: CDR1 ENHRY, CDR2 SYGVKD. CDR3 in DNA: TGTGCTATCAGTCGGGCCTCCGAGTCCGAGCAGTACTTC. Protein product: CAISRASESEQYF.

The chain links TRBV24-1 to TRBJ1-1, with a possible D match to TRBD1 (5 bases). The germline V gene encodes CDR1 KGHDR and CDR2 SFDVKD. The CDR3 length is 13 residues. The V end lost 0 bases, the J end lost 5 bases, and 6 bases lay between the germline ends. For the CDR3, the DNA is TGTGCCACCAGTGATTTGAAGGGGACTGAAGCTTTCTTT. Translating it yields CATSDLKGTEAFF.

This clonotype was counted once. The chain's CDR3 is CASSLTSGAPDTQYF. CDR3 in DNA: TGTGCCAGCAGTTTGACTAGCGGGGCCCCAGATACGCAGTATTTT. The rearrangement joins TRBV12-3 or TRBV12-4 to TRBJ2-3; 11 bases are shared with TRBD2. CDR3 size: 15 residues. V gave up 3 bases and J gave up 4 bases; unmatched junction bases: 3.

The rearrangement joins TRBV20-1 to TRBJ1-3; 8 bases are a match to TRBD1. The CDR3 runs 16 residues. With V trimmed by 5 bases and J by 3 bases, 12 bases remained unmatched. The germline CDR1 and CDR2 sequences are DFQATT and SNEGSKA (reference sequence). In DNA form, the CDR3 reads TGCAGTGCTCCCTATCGCCTGACAGGGGATGGAAACACCATATATTTT. This codes for CSAPYRLTGDGNTIYF.

This clonotype was counted only a few times. V gene TRBV6-5 combines with J gene TRBJ2-1; TRBD2 aligns across 11 bases. The CDR3 is 16 residues long. Germline V lookup: CDR1 MNHEY, CDR2 SVGAGI. V trimming: 1 base; J trimming: 7 bases; junction bases outside the gene matches: 6. This CDR3 is CASSYFSGRGQNEQFF. DNA of the CDR3: TGTGCCAGCAGTTACTTTAGCGGGAGGGGTCAAAATGAGCAGTTCTTC.

V gene TRBV5-1 combines with J gene TRBJ2-1, with TRBD1 identical over 7 bases. The CDR3 consists of 15 residues. Germline loops: CDR1 SGHRS, CDR2 YFSETQ. V lost 0 bases and J lost 11; bases outside the gene matches: 11. The CDR3 protein is CASSLVWQGVRKQFF. CDR3 nucleotides: TGCGCCAGCAGCTTGGTATGGCAGGGGGTGCGAAAGCAGTTCTTC.

This chain uses TRBV11-2 with TRBJ2-5, with unresolved D. Germline V gives CDR1 SGHAT, CDR2 FQNNGV. The CDR3 covers 13 residues. Trimming cost V 5 bases and J 0 bases, with 7 bases left between them. The CDR3 spells CASSADNQETQYF. The CDR3, as DNA: TGTGCCAGCAGCGCCGACAACCAAGAGACCCAGTACTTC.

As to this clonotype: The final CDR3 position lacks the conserved phenylalanine or tryptophan, pointing to a likely read error. The J gene is TRBJ1-4, the V gene TRBV19; the D gene is possibly TRBD1 (5 bases). The CDR3 totals 13 residues. Trimming left V 2 bases short and J 6 bases short, with 7 bases between. From germline, CDR1 is LNHDA and CDR2 SQIVND (reference sequence). CDR3 bases: TGTGCCAGTAGTATAAGCAGGGATGAAAAACTGTTTTTG. Its protein is CASSISRDEKLFL.

This clonotype was observed a handful of times. The CDR3 loop reads CASSSAGQRGANVLTF. CDR3 nucleotide sequence: TGTGCCAGCAGTTCCGCAGGACAGCGCGGGGCCAACGTCCTGACTTTC. The chain carries TRBV28 and TRBJ2-6; weak D call: TRBD1 (6 bases). The ends were cut back, 4 bases at V and 4 bases at J, with 14 bases in the middle. The CDR3 extends over 16 amino acids. In germline, CDR1 is MDHEN, CDR2 SYDVKM.

The chain links TRBV10-3 to TRBJ2-1, with D possibly being TRBD1 or TRBD2 (5 bases each). V was cut by 6 bases and J by 5 bases, with 11 bases left in between. This CDR3 contains 13 residues. Germline V gene sequence: CDR1 ENHRY, CDR2 SYGVKD. This CDR3 reads CAISPGTDNEQFF. As DNA, the CDR3 is TGTGCCATCAGCCCCGGGACCGACAATGAGCAGTTCTTC.

The CDR3 is CASSVISGGNEQFF. The CDR3 coding sequence is TGTGCCAGCAGCGTTATTAGCGGGGGGAATGAGCAGTTCTTC. This rearrangement joins TRBV9 to TRBJ2-1, with 10 bases that match TRBD2. The CDR3 is 14 amino acids. CDR1 and CDR2 from the germline V gene are SGDLS and YYNGEE. The ends lost 2 bases at V and 7 bases at J; junction bases unmatched: 3.

Here the CDR3 reads CSVEVGFSRQYF. The CDR3 nucleotides read TGCAGCGTTGAAGTAGGGTTCTCGAGGCAGTACTTC. The J gene is TRBJ2-5, the V gene TRBV29-1; no definite D call. Per the germline V gene, CDR1 is SQVTM and CDR2 is ANQGSEA. The V end lost 1 base, the J end lost 11 bases, and 14 bases lay between the germline ends. The CDR3 covers 12 residues.

The genes are TRBV5-5 and TRBJ2-3; the match to TRBD2 covers 12 bases. The CDR3 consists of 17 residues. V gave up 2 bases and J gave up 7 bases; unmatched junction bases: 11. Germline V CDR1 and CDR2: SGHKS, YYEKEE (reference sequence). For the CDR3, the DNA is TGTGCCAGCAGCTTCATCCCCAGACTAGCGGGAGATTATACGCAGTATTTT. Translation gives CASSFIPRLAGDYTQYF.

The gene calls are TRBV7-2 and TRBJ1-1, with D unresolved. V was trimmed by 6 bases and J by 5 bases, leaving 16 bases between them. The CDR3 runs 14 residues. CDR1 and CDR2 (germline): SGHTA, FQGNSA. This chain's CDR3 is CASSLMARFTEAFF. The CDR3 DNA reads TGTGCCAGCAGTTTGATGGCCCGGTTTACTGAAGCTTTCTTT.

The genes are TRBV7-2 and TRBJ2-7; a weak D match, TRBD2 (6 bases). The CDR3 loop spans 14 amino acids. Germline CDR1 is SGHTA and CDR2 is FQGNSA. Deletions cut 5 bases from V and 3 bases from J, with 14 bases between. The CDR3 region has the DNA TGTGCCAGCAGCCCACGGGACTTCGTCTACGAGCAGTACTTC. Encoded protein: CASSPRDFVYEQYF.

The rearrangement uses TRBV10-1 and TRBJ2-7; 7 bases line up with TRBD2. J lost 9 bases, V lost 8 bases, and 19 bases had no gene match. The CDR3 length is 15 residues. The germline CDR1 and CDR2 sequences are WNHNN and SYGVQD (reference sequence). The CDR3 bases are TGCGCCAGCCCCGGACTAGGCCGGGTACTTATCGGGCAGTACTTC. Protein sequence: CASPGLGRVLIGQYF.

The chain employs TRBV20-1 and TRBJ2-3, with a possible D match to TRBD2 (7 bases). This CDR3 is 13 amino acids long. Germline lookup yields CDR1 DFQATT and CDR2 SNEGSKA (reference sequence). The DNA for the CDR3 is TGCTCTGGGGAGGGGGGGGCCCCAGATACGCAGTATTTT. It codes for CSGEGGAPDTQYF.

The chain uses TRBV7-9 and TRBJ2-4, with D perhaps assigned TRBD1 or TRBD2 (5 bases each). With the DNA end fitting TRBJ2-5 better, the J assignment may be wrong. Germline V CDR1 and CDR2: SEHNR, FQNEAQ (reference sequence). The CDR3 spans 13 residues. The CDR3 nucleotides read TGTGCCAGCAGCCGGGACGCACAAGAGACCCAGTACTTC. Its translation: CASSRDAQETQYF.

The V call is TRBV28, the J call TRBJ2-3; D possibly uses TRBD1 or TRBD2 (5 bases each). Deletions cut 2 bases from V and 3 bases from J, with 15 bases between. Germline V gene data show CDR1 as MDHEN and CDR2 as SYDVKM. The CDR3 extends over 16 amino acids. CDR3 amino acids: CASSLRSGRRTDTQYF. The CDR3 bases are TGTGCCAGCAGTTTACGTTCAGGGCGGAGGACAGATACGCAGTATTTT.

The chain carries TRBV10-3 and TRBJ2-3; 10 bases agree with TRBD1. V dropped 0 bases and J dropped 2; count of bases not matched to a gene: 8. Germline CDR1 and CDR2: ENHRY and SYGVKD. The CDR3 sequence is 18 residues long. The CDR3 is CAISESGTGAGDTDTQYF. The CDR3 bases are TGTGCCATCAGTGAGTCCGGGACAGGGGCCGGAGACACAGATACGCAGTATTTT.

The V and J genes are TRBV7-8 and TRBJ2-7; D is perhaps TRBD1 (6 bases). With 2 bases removed from V and 0 bases from J, the gap between germline ends came to 14 bases. The CDR3 has 16 amino acids. Germline-derived CDR1 and CDR2 are SGHVS and FQNEAQ. The CDR3 sequence is CASSLRAQGLSYEQYF. The CDR3 region has the DNA TGTGCCAGCAGCTTAAGGGCACAGGGCCTCTCCTACGAGCAGTACTTC.